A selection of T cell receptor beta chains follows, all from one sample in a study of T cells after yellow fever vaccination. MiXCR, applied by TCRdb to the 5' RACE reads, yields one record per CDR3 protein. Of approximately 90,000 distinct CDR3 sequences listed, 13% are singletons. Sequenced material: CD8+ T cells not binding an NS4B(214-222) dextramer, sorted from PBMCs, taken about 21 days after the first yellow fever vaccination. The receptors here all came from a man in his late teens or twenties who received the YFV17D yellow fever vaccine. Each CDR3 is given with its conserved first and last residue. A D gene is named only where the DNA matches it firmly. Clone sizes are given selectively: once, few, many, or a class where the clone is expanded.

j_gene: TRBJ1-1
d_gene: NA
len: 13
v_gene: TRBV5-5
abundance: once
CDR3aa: CASSHGTNTEAFF
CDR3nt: TGTGCCAGCAGCCATGGGACAAACACTGAAGCTTTCTTT

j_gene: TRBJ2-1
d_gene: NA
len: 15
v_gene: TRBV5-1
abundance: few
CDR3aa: CASSLVGDFRDEQFF
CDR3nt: TGCGCCAGCAGCTTGGTAGGCGATTTTAGGGATGAGCAGTTCTTC

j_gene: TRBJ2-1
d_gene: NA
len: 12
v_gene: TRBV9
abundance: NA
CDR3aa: CASKSSYNEQFF
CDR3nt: TGTGCCAGCAAAAGCTCCTACAATGAGCAGTTCTTC

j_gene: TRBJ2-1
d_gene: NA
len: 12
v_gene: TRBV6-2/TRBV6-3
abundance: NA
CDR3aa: CASSYSTDEQFF
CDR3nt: TGTGCCAGCAGTTACTCAACCGATGAGCAGTTCTTC

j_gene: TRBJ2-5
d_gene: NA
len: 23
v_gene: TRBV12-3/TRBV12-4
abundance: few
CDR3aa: CASSLAGYMGGLGGGPLQETQYF
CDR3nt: TGTGCCAGCAGTTTAGCGGGTTATATGGGGGGCCTGGGCGGCGGACCGCTCCAAGAGACCCAGTACTTC

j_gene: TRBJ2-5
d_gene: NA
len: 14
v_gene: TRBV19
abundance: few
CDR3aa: CASSIDWAEETQYF
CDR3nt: TGTGCCAGTAGTATAGATTGGGCAGAAGAGACCCAGTACTTC

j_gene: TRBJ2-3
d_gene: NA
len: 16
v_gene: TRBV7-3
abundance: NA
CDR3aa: CASSPSGTGGADTQYF
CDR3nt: TGTGCCAGCAGCCCGTCCGGGACTGGGGGAGCAGATACGCAGTATTTT

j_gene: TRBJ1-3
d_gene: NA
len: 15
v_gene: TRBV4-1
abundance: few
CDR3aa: CASSQGRSSGNTIYF
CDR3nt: TGCGCCAGCAGCCAAGGAAGATCCTCTGGAAACACCATATATTTT

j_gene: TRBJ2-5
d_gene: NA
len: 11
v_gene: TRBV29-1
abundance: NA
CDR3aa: CSPWHQETQYF
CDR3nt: TGCAGCCCGTGGCATCAAGAGACCCAGTACTTC

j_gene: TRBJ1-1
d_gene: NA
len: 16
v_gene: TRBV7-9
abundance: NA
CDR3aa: CASSLVGQGTNTEAFF
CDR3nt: TGTGCCAGCAGCTTAGTCGGGCAGGGGACGAACACTGAAGCTTTCTTT

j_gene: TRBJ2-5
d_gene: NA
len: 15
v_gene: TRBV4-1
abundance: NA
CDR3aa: CASSHAGTAQETQYF
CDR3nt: TGCGCCAGCAGCCACGCGGGGACAGCCCAAGAGACCCAGTACTTC

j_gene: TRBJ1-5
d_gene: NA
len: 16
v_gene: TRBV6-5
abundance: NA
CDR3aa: CASSWRGGDSNQPQHF
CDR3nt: TGTGCCAGCAGTTGGCGCGGGGGGGATAGCAATCAGCCCCAGCATTTT

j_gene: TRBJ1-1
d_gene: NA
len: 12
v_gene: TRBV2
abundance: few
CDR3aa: CASSTANTEAFF
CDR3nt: TGTGCCAGCAGCACGGCAAACACTGAAGCTTTCTTT

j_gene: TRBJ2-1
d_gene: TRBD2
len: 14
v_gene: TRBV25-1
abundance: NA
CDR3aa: CASSGRGVYNEQFF
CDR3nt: TGTGCCAGCAGTGGACGGGGGGTCTACAATGAGCAGTTCTTC

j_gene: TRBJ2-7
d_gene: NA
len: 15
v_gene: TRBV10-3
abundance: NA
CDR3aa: CAISELAGSSYEQYF
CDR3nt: TGTGCCATCAGTGAGTTGGCGGGGAGCTCCTACGAGCAGTACTTC

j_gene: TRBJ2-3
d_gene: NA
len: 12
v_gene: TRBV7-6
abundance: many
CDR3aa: CASSPGGGRQYF
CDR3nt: TGTGCCAGCAGCCCTGGGGGGGGCCGGCAGTATTTT

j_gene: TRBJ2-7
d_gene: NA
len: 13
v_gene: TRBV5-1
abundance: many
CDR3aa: CASSLEGGYEQYF
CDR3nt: TGCGCCAGCAGCTTGGAAGGGGGCTACGAGCAGTACTTC

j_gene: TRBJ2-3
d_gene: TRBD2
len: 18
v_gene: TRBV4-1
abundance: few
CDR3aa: CASSHAGTSGGGTDTQYF
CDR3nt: TGCGCCAGCAGCCATGCCGGGACTAGCGGGGGCGGCACAGATACGCAGTATTTT

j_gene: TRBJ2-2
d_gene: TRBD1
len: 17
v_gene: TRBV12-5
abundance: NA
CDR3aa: CASGFLTGGPITGELFF
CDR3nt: TGTGCTAGTGGTTTCTTAACAGGGGGCCCTATCACCGGGGAGCTGTTTTTT

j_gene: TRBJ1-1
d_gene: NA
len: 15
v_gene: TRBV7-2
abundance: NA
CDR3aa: CASSLAGGGNTEAFF
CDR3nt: TGTGCCAGCAGCTTAGCTGGGGGCGGGAACACTGAAGCTTTCTTT

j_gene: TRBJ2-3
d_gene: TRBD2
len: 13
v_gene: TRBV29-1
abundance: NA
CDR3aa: CSALAVSTDTQYF
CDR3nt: TGCAGCGCCCTAGCGGTTAGCACAGATACGCAGTATTTT

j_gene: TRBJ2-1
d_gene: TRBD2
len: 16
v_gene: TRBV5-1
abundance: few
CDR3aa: CASSSLGLAGSNEQFF
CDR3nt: TGCGCCAGCAGCTCCCTGGGGCTAGCGGGGTCTAATGAGCAGTTCTTC

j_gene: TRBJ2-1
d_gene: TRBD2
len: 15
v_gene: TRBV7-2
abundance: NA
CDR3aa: CASRWASGGFDEQFF
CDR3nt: TGTGCCAGCAGATGGGCTAGCGGGGGGTTTGATGAGCAGTTCTTC

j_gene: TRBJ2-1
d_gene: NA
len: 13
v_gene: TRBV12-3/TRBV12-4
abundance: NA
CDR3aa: CASSRTSVYEQFF
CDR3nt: TGTGCCAGCAGTAGAACGTCGGTCTATGAGCAGTTCTTC

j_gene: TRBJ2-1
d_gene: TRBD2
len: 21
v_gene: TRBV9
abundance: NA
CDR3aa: CASSTRRGLAGGPPSYNEQFF
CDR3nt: TGTGCCAGCAGCACCCGGCGGGGACTAGCGGGGGGGCCCCCCTCCTACAATGAGCAGTTCTTC

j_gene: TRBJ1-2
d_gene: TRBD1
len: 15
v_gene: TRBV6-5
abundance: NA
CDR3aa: CASSYSGTGAYGYTF
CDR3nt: TGTGCCAGCAGTTACTCAGGGACAGGGGCCTATGGCTACACCTTC

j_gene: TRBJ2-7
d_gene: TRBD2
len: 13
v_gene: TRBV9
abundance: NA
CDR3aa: CASSGGGRYEQYF
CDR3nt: TGTGCCAGCAGCGGCGGGGGGCGCTACGAGCAGTACTTC

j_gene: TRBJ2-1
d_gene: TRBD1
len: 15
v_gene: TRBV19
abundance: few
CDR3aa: CASSIGQGVNNEQFF
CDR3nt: TGTGCCAGTAGTATTGGACAGGGGGTTAACAATGAGCAGTTCTTC

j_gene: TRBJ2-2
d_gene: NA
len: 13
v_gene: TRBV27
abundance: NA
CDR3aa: CASRPLGGGELFF
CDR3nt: TGTGCCAGCAGGCCCTTAGGGGGCGGGGAGCTGTTTTTT

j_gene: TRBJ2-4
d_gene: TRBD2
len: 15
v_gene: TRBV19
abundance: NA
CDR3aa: CASSISYGLAEIMLF
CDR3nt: TGTGCCAGTAGTATCTCATACGGACTAGCCGAGATAATGCTCTTC

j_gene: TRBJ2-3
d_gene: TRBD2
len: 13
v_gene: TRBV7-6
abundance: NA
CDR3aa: CASSPGGTDTQYF
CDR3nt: TGTGCCAGCAGCCCGGGGGGGACAGATACGCAGTATTTT

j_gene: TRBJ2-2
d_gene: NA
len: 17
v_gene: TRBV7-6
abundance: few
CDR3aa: CASSPSKSFANTGELFF
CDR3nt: TGTGCCAGCAGCCCCTCCAAGAGCTTTGCGAACACCGGGGAGCTGTTTTTT

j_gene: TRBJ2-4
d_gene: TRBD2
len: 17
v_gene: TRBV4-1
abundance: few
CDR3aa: CASSQESGAGVLGIQYF
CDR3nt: TGCGCCAGCAGCCAAGAAAGCGGAGCGGGGGTGCTCGGCATTCAGTACTTC

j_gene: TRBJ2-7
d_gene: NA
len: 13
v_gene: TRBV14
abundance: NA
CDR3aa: CASSRPQGGEQYF
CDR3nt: TGTGCCAGCAGCCGTCCACAGGGCGGTGAGCAGTACTTC

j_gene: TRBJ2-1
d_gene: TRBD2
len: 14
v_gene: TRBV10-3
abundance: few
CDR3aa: CAIKTSGGDNEQFF
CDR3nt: TGTGCCATCAAGACTAGCGGGGGGGACAATGAGCAGTTCTTC

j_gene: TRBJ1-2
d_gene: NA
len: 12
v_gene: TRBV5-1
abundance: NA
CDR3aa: CASSPQGDGYTF
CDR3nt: TGCGCCAGCAGCCCACAGGGAGATGGCTACACCTTC

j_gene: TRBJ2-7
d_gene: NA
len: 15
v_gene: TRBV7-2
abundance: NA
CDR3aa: CASSFGFTNSYEQYF
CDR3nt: TGTGCCAGCAGCTTCGGCTTTACAAACTCCTACGAGCAGTACTTC

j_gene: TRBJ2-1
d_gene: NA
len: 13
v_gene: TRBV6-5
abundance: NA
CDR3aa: CASSYSTENEQFF
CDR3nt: TGTGCCAGCAGTTACTCAACGGAGAATGAGCAGTTCTTC

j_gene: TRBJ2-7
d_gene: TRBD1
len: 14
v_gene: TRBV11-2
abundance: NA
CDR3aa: CASSSGQGAGEQYF
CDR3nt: TGTGCCAGCAGCTCCGGACAGGGGGCGGGTGAGCAGTACTTC

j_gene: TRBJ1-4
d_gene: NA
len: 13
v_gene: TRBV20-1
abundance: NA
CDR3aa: CSARDGYNEKLFF
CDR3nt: TGCAGTGCTAGAGATGGTTATAATGAAAAACTGTTTTTT

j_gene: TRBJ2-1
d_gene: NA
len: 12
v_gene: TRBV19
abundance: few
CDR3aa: CASSMGTNEQFF
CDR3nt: TGTGCCAGTAGTATGGGGACTAATGAGCAGTTCTTC

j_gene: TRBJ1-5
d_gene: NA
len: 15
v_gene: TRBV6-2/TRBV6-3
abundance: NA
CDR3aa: CASSYGRANNQPQHF
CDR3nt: TGTGCCAGCAGTTATGGCAGGGCCAACAATCAGCCCCAGCATTTT

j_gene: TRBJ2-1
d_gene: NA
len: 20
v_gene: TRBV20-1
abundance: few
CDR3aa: CSARGFASAKSWRSYNEQFF
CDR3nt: TGCAGTGCTAGAGGTTTTGCTAGCGCTAAGTCTTGGAGATCCTACAATGAGCAGTTCTTC